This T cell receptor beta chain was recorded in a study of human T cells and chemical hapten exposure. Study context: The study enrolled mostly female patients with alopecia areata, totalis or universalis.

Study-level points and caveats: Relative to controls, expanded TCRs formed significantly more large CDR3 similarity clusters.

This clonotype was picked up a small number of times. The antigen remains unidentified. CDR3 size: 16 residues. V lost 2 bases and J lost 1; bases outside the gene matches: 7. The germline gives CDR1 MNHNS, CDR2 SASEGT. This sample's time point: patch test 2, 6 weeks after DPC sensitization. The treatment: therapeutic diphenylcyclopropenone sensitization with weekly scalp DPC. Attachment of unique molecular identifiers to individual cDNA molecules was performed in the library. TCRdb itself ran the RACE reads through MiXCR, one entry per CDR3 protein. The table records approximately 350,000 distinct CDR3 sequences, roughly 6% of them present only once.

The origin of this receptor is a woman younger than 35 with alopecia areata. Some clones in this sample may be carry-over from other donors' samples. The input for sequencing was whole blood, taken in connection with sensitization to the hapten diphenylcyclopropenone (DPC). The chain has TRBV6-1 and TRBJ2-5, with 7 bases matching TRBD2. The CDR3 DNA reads TGTGCCAGCAGTGAATCCAGGGCTAGCGGCCAAGAGACCCAGTACTTC. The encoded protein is CASSESRASGQETQYF.